This T cell receptor (beta chain) was sequenced during a study of low-dose radiotherapy and immunotherapy resistance in tumors. The sample holds a few counts of this clonotype. Primers targeting TRAV and TRBV primed first-strand cDNA, covering alpha and beta chains. Using a constant-region primer together with a V-primer adapter, TCRs were subjected to around 20 PCR cycles of amplification. TCRdb called the reads again in MiXCR, with one record for every CDR3 protein. The sample has about 30,000 distinct CDR3 sequences; approximately 49% are singletons. Time point defined: after trial treatment. Sample treatment: LDRT plus nivolumab, ipilimumab, low-dose cyclophosphamide and aspirin (RACIN trial). Germline V gives CDR1 LGHNA, CDR2 YSLEER. Trimming pared 4 bases from V and 3 bases from J, leaving 10 bases between. This CDR3 has 13 residues.

The gene calls are TRBV4-3 and TRBJ2-7, with D perhaps TRBD2 (5 bases). Source: PBMCs, taken after low-dose radiotherapy plus immunotherapy. This receptor was obtained from a male donor with gallbladder cancer. CDR3 coding DNA: TGCGCCAGCAGCCGGGGAGAAAACTACGAGCAGTACTTC. Its protein is CASSRGENYEQYF.